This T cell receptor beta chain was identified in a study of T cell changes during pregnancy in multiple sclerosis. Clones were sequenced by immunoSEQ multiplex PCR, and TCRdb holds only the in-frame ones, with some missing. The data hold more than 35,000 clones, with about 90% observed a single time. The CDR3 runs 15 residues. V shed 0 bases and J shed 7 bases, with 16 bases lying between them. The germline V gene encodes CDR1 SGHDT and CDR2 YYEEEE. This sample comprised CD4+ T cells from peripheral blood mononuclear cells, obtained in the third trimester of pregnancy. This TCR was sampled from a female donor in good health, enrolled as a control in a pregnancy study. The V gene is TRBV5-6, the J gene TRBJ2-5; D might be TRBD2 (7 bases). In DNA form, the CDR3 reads TGTGCCAGCAGCTTGGAGGGGAGGGGGGAGCGGACCCAGTACTTC. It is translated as CASSLEGRGERTQYF. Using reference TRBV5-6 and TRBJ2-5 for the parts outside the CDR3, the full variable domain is DAGVTQSPTHLIKTRGQQVTLRCSPKSGHDTVSWYQQALGQGPQFIFQYYEEEERQRGNFPDRFSGHQFPNYSSELNVNALLLGDSALYLCASSLEGRGERTQYFGPGTRLLVL.